Listed below are T cell receptor beta chains from one sample, sequenced in a study of blood T cell repertoires in COVID-19. The table came from immunoSEQ multiplex PCR; TCRdb's copy has only in-frame clones and leaves some out. The table lists 80,000 or so clones, approximately 78% of them singletons. The sequencing input was peripheral blood. Source of these receptors: an older woman with acute or convalescent COVID-19. The CDR3 runs from the conserved cysteine through the conserved F or W. A D gene is named only where the DNA matches it firmly. Clone size is stated in some rows and not others, as once, few, many or a class when expanded.

j_gene,d_gene,abundance,v_gene,CDR3nt,CDR3aa
TRBJ1-1,NA,NA,TRBV7-2,TGTGCCAGCAGCTTAAGTTACGGTGAAGCTTTCTTT,CASSLSYGEAFF
TRBJ2-1,NA,NA,TRBV3-1/TRBV3-2,TGTGCCAGCAGCCCACAATACTCCGCCGGAGGAAATGAGCAGTTCTTC,CASSPQYSAGGNEQFF
TRBJ2-3,NA,NA,TRBV3-1/TRBV3-2,TGTGCCAGCAGCTCCCGAAGGAGGAGTACAGATACGCAGTATTTT,CASSSRRRSTDTQYF
TRBJ1-5,NA,NA,TRBV3-1/TRBV3-2,TGTGCCAGCAGCCAAACAGGGCGCTATAGCAATCAGCCCCAGCATTTT,CASSQTGRYSNQPQHF
TRBJ2-2,TRBD1,NA,TRBV27,TGTGCCAGCAGCCACAGGGGCGATAAGTTGGAGCTGTTTTTT,CASSHRGDKLELFF
TRBJ2-3,NA,NA,TRBV9,TGTGCCAGCAGCGTAGCGGGGAACACAGATACGCAGTATTTT,CASSVAGNTDTQYF
TRBJ2-5,NA,many,TRBV7-8,TGTGCCAGCAGCCGATTCCCAGGGGTCTGGGAGACCCAGTACTTC,CASSRFPGVWETQYF
TRBJ1-5,TRBD1,few,TRBV6-6,TGTGCCAGCAGTCGGGACAGGGGAGGCAATCAGCCCCAGCATTTT,CASSRDRGGNQPQHF
TRBJ1-1,NA,NA,TRBV15,TGTGCCACCAGCAGTGGACTCGGAGGAGTGAACACTGAAGCTTTCTTT,CATSSGLGGVNTEAFF
TRBJ1-1,TRBD1,NA,TRBV27,TGTGCCAGCAGTCTTACCCCGGGACAGATGAACACTGAAGCTTTCTTT,CASSLTPGQMNTEAFF
TRBJ1-3,NA,NA,TRBV9,TGTGCCAGCAGCGTGTCGTCAGGGGTATCTGGAAACACCATATATTTT,CASSVSSGVSGNTIYF
TRBJ2-1,NA,NA,TRBV5-5,TGTGCCAGCAGCTCACCCAGGGACTACAATGAGCAGTTCTTC,CASSSPRDYNEQFF
TRBJ1-2,NA,many,TRBV4-1,TGCGCCAGCAGCCAAGATGGAGACGGCTACACCTTC,CASSQDGDGYTF
TRBJ1-2,NA,once,TRBV6-5,TGTGCCAGCAGTCAGTTACCCTATGGCTACACCTTC,CASSQLPYGYTF
TRBJ1-1,TRBD1,NA,TRBV6-4,TGTGCCAGCAGGGGACAGGCGAACACTGAAGCTTTCTTT,CASRGQANTEAFF
TRBJ1-1,NA,NA,TRBV18,TGTGCCAGCTCACCAAGGCCCGGTCGGGACACTGAAGCTTTCTTT,CASSPRPGRDTEAFF
TRBJ1-2,NA,once,TRBV27,TGTGCCAGCACTTTAAAAGCCGGGACTCCACTTTCTGGCTACACCTTC,CASTLKAGTPLSGYTF
TRBJ1-1,NA,NA,TRBV12-3/TRBV12-4,TGTGCCAGCAGTTTAGGTTCATCAGCTTTCTTT,CASSLGSSAFF
TRBJ2-3,TRBD2,NA,TRBV7-2,TGTGCCAGCAGCTTGAGCCTAGCGGGTTGGGGCACAGATACGCAGTATTTT,CASSLSLAGWGTDTQYF